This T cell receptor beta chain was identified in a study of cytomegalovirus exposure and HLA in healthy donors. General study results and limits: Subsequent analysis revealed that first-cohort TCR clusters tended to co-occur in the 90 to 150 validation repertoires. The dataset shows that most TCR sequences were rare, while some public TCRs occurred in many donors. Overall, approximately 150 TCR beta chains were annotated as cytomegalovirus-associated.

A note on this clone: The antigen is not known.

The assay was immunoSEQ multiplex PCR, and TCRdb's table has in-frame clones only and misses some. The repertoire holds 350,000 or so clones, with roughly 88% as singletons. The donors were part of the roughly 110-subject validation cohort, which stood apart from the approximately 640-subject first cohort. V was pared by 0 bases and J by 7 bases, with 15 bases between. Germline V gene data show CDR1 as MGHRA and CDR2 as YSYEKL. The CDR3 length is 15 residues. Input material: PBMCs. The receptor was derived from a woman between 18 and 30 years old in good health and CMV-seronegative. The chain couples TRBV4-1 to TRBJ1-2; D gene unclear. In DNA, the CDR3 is TGCGCCAGCAGCCAAGATCTAGTTAGGTCCAGTGGCTACACCTTC. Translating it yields CASSQDLVRSSGYTF.